What follows describes a single T cell receptor beta chain. The sample comes from a study of T-cell reconstitution after alpha-beta-depleted transplantation in children. The V and J ends lost 9 bases and 10 bases, in that order; junction bases with no gene match: 16. The CDR3 is made up of 15 amino acids. Germline-derived CDR1 and CDR2 are MNHNS and SASEGT. Library preparation (for TCRbeta) was performed with unique molecular identifiers. TCRdb itself ran the PCR reads through MiXCR, one entry per CDR3 protein. The sample carries about 500,000 distinct CDR3 sequences, roughly 33% recorded once. The genes are TRBV6-1 and TRBJ2-1; 9 positions match TRBD2. This TCR was sampled from a human donor who donated a stem cell graft to a child with aplastic anemia. The sequencing here drew on PBMCs from the stem cell graft donor, taken from the stem cell graft. CDR3 bases: TGTGCCAGTGGAGGTTTAGCGGGAGCGTCGCGGGAGCAGTTCTTC. Amino acid sequence: CASGGLAGASREQFF.